A single sample gave rise to the 15 T cell receptor beta chains below, sequenced in a study of technical replicates of blood from a handful of donors. The table came from immunoSEQ multiplex PCR; TCRdb's copy has only in-frame clones and leaves some out. The sample consists of more than 65,000 clones, 95% to 96% of them appearing once. Input material: T cells isolated from PBMCs. The receptors come from a human donor in good health.

In its sample, this clone was seen a few times. V and J are TRBV29-1 and TRBJ1-1; D is ambiguous. This CDR3 spans 13 amino acids. The germline CDR1 and CDR2 sequences are SQVTM and ANQGSEA. V was pared by 4 bases and J by 5 bases, with 14 bases between. CDR3 sequence: CSVAGQRPTEAFF. The CDR3 DNA is TGCAGCGTTGCAGGTCAGAGACCTACTGAAGCTTTCTTT.

The chain joins TRBV27 to TRBJ1-1; 9 bases fit TRBD1. Germline trimming cut 5 bases from V and 6 bases from J; bases unmatched to any gene: 7. The CDR3 totals 14 residues. Per germline, CDR1 MNHEY and CDR2 SMNVEV (reference sequence). CDR3 region: CASSPDRGPAEAFF. The CDR3 bases are TGTGCCAGCAGTCCGGACAGGGGCCCCGCTGAAGCTTTCTTT.

This chain joins TRBV7-9 and TRBJ1-4, with 8 bases matching TRBD1. Unmatched junction bases numbered 11, after V lost 1 base and J lost 7 bases. This CDR3 is 17 amino acids long. The germline V gene has CDR1 SEHNR and CDR2 FQNEAQ (reference sequence). The CDR3 DNA reads as TGTGCCAGCAGCTTAGATGGCAGGGGGCTCTCAAGTGAAAAACTGTTTTTT. It codes for CASSLDGRGLSSEKLFF. The whole variable domain, filled in from reference TRBV7-9 and TRBJ1-4, reads DTGVSQNPRHKITKRGQNVTFRCDPISEHNRLYWYRQTLGQGPEFLTYFQNEAQLEKSRLLSDRFSAERPKGSFSTLEIQRTEQGDSAMYLCASSLDGRGLSSEKLFFGSGTQLSVL.

In the case of this clone: Other DNA sequences in this sample translate to the same CDR3. The rearrangement uses TRBV9 and TRBJ2-1, with 7 bases matching TRBD1. The CDR3 runs to 15 residues. J lost 4 bases, V lost 0 bases, and 4 bases had no gene match. Looked up from germline, CDR1 is SGDLS and CDR2 is YYNGEE. In DNA, the CDR3 is TGTGCCAGCAGCGTAGGACAGGGTTCTTACAATGAGCAGTTCTTC. This gives the protein CASSVGQGSYNEQFF.

CDR3 loop: CASSSGQPNQPQHF. CDR3 DNA: TGTGCCAGCAGCTCGGGACAGCCCAATCAGCCCCAGCATTTT. The chain has TRBV5-6 and TRBJ1-5; TRBD1 agrees at 7 bases. This CDR3 contains 14 residues. With V trimmed by 3 bases and J by 3 bases, 3 bases remained unmatched. Germline V CDR1 and CDR2: SGHDT, YYEEEE.

This clone was counted between two and nine times. The chain uses TRBV4-1 and TRBJ1-2; the D gene is possibly TRBD1 (6 bases). Germline assignment: CDR1 MGHRA and CDR2 YSYEKL. V lost 4 bases and J 3 bases, leaving 12 bases between the germline ends. CDR3 length: 14 amino acids. CDR3 amino acids: CASSPYRVYYGYTF. CDR3 nucleotide sequence: TGCGCCAGCAGCCCTTACAGGGTCTACTATGGCTACACCTTC.

This chain links TRBV27 with TRBJ2-3; TRBD1 is a possible D gene (5 bases). Germline CDR1 and CDR2: MNHEY and SMNVEV (reference sequence). Trimming took off 6 bases at V and 0 bases at J, with 16 bases between the two ends. The CDR3 consists of 16 residues. This CDR3 is CASSRTGSASTDTQYF. CDR3 sequence (DNA): TGTGCCAGCAGCCGAACAGGCTCCGCTAGCACAGATACGCAGTATTTT.

The rearrangement uses TRBV27 and TRBJ2-3; 16 bases align to TRBD2. This CDR3 region has 20 residues. Germline lookup yields CDR1 MNHEY and CDR2 SMNVEV (reference sequence). Trimming cost V 5 bases and J 4 bases; bases outside gene matches: 15. The DNA for the CDR3 is TGTGCCAGCAGTGGACAGGGGACTAGCGGGGGGGCTTCCAAGGCAGATACGCAGTATTTT. It specifies CASSGQGTSGGASKADTQYF.

The chain joins TRBV18 to TRBJ2-5; 11 bases match TRBD2. The J call may be wrong; the DNA end is better matched by TRBJ2-7. The CDR3 loop spans 14 amino acids. CDR1 is KGHSH and CDR2 is LQKENI in the germline V gene. The CDR3 loop reads CASSLFSGRGEQYF. For the CDR3, the DNA is TGTGCCAGCTCCCTCTTTAGCGGGAGGGGCGAGCAGTACTTC.

This clone has only one observation. The chain has TRBV27 and TRBJ2-7; 8 bases fit TRBD1. V lost 4 bases, J lost 6 bases, and 8 bases stayed unmatched. Germline V gene lookup returns CDR1 MNHEY and CDR2 SMNVEV (reference sequence). The CDR3 extends over 14 amino acids. Here the CDR3 reads CASSSVTGVGEQYF. The CDR3 coding sequence is TGTGCCAGCAGTTCAGTGACAGGGGTGGGCGAGCAGTACTTC.

J is TRBJ2-7 and V is TRBV30; 7 bases map to TRBD1. The V gene's germline CDR1 is GTSNPN and CDR2 SVGIG (reference sequence). J lost 0 bases, V lost 4 bases, and 6 bases had no gene match. The CDR3 loop spans 14 amino acids. The CDR3 loop reads CAWNTQGPSYEQYF. The CDR3 bases are TGTGCCTGGAACACACAGGGGCCCTCCTACGAGCAGTACTTC.

V usage is TRBV5-8 and J usage is TRBJ2-1; 7 positions agree with TRBD2. CDR1 and CDR2 from the germline V gene are SGHTS and YDEGEE. This CDR3 is 14 amino acids long. V gave up 4 bases and J gave up 2 bases; unmatched junction bases: 3. The DNA for the CDR3 is TGTGCCAGCAGCATTACTAGCGCCTACAATGAGCAGTTCTTC. Translating gives CASSITSAYNEQFF.

The rearrangement links TRBV5-1 to TRBJ2-7; the match to TRBD2 covers 11 bases. The CDR3 totals 14 residues. Trimming removed 4 bases from V and 4 bases from J; junction bases left unmatched: 4. CDR1 and CDR2 from the germline V gene are SGHRS and YFSETQ. CDR3 nucleotides: TGCGCCAGCAGCCCGGGACTAGCGGTGTACGAGCAGTACTTC. Its protein product is CASSPGLAVYEQYF.

The gene calls are TRBV11-2 and TRBJ1-1; tentatively, D is TRBD1 (5 bases). This CDR3 is 14 amino acids long. V was shortened by 1 base and J by 4 bases, with 10 bases between the two germline ends. Per germline, CDR1 SGHAT and CDR2 FQNNGV. The CDR3 sequence is CASSLAAGGTEAFF. The CDR3 nucleotides read TGTGCCAGCAGCTTAGCCGCGGGGGGCACTGAAGCTTTCTTT.

The chain employs TRBV29-1 and TRBJ1-1, with 7 bases lining up with TRBD1. CDR1 is SQVTM and CDR2 is ANQGSEA in the germline V gene. The trim removed 7 bases at V and 1 base at J, leaving 24 bases unmatched. The CDR3 covers 19 residues. The CDR3 nucleotides read TGCAGCGCTAGGCGATGGGAAATTCGGGACAGTGGTCCGAACACTGAAGCTTTCTTT. Residues: CSARRWEIRDSGPNTEAFF.